Reported below is one T cell receptor (beta chain). Per the germline V gene, CDR1 is MNHNS and CDR2 is SASEGT. V lost 3 bases and J lost 0, with 12 bases in between. CDR3 length: 16 residues. The data originate from a study of blood T cell repertoires in COVID-19. Across the study: Samples of COVID-19 (acute and convalescent) were obtained from the United States, Italy and Spain. In each case, the material was cDNA or gDNA derived from T cells, B-cell-depleted T cells, or PBMCs.

Original processing methods: Amplification of reference gene primers provided the estimated nucleated cell counts. Measured with immunoSEQ multiplex PCR; TCRdb has only the in-frame clones, and not every one. V and J calls and clone size are as listed in that table; D and trimming were resolved from the DNA. Found here are around 100,000 clones, 90% to 95% of them singletons; the top ten hold approximately 15%. Specimen: peripheral blood. The rearrangement uses TRBV6-1 and TRBJ1-3; a possible D gene is TRBD1 (5 bases). This clonotype was obtained from a man between 45 and 60 years old with acute or convalescent COVID-19. CDR3: CASSEGSGGSGNTIYF. The DNA of the CDR3 is TGTGCCAGCAGTGAGGGGTCGGGGGGCTCTGGAAACACCATATATTTT.